This paragraph reports one T cell receptor (beta chain). This sample stems from a study of human T cells and chemical hapten exposure. Across the study: Doses of diphenylcyclopropenone went to the patients' scalps weekly throughout the roughly 23-week study.

The CDR3 is made up of 16 amino acids. The V gene's germline CDR1 is MNHEY and CDR2 SVGEGT. V lost 6 bases to trimming and J lost 8 bases; unmatched junction nucleotides: 12. Described time point: patch test 2, 6 weeks after DPC sensitization. The treatment denotes: therapeutic diphenylcyclopropenone sensitization with weekly scalp DPC. Donors, patients with alopecia ranging from 18 to 70 years old and judged suitable for DPC, provided samples. Before extraction, the whole blood was not fractionated, and total RNA was taken from it. MiXCR was run by TCRdb on the RACE reads, yielding one entry per CDR3 protein. This sample has just over 40,000 distinct CDR3 sequences, with 3% to 3.5% found just once.

Sample: whole blood, taken in connection with sensitization to the hapten diphenylcyclopropenone (DPC). This TCR came from a man aged 35 to 55 with alopecia areata. Some clones in this sample may be carry-over from other donors' samples. V usage is TRBV6-2 or TRBV6-3 and J usage is TRBJ2-4, with 11 nucleotides matching TRBD1. This CDR3 reads CASSQGQGAGVDIQYF. The DNA for the CDR3 is TGTGCCAGCAGCCAAGGACAGGGGGCGGGGGTTGACATTCAGTACTTC.